This T cell receptor beta chain was recorded in a study of blood T cell repertoires in COVID-19. Produced via immunoSEQ multiplex PCR; TCRdb's table is partial and in-frame only. Here the sample spans 120,000 to 150,000 clones, 85% to 90% being singletons. The CDR3 totals 18 residues. Germline CDR1 is MNHEY and CDR2 is SMNVEV (reference sequence). The V gene end was trimmed by 1 base and the J gene end by 3 bases; junction bases not matched to a gene: 9. The sequence was collected from a woman aged 80 or over with acute or convalescent COVID-19. The sequencing sample was made of peripheral blood. The chain combines TRBV27 with TRBJ2-2; 9 bases match TRBD2. The CDR3, as DNA: TGTGCCAGCAGTTTATTTATCGGCGGGGGGGCCCACACCGGGGAGCTGTTTTTT. Protein product: CASSLFIGGGAHTGELFF.